The 24 T cell receptor beta chains reported below all come from one sample, sequenced in a study of persistence of HIV-infected CD4 T cells. Cells were stimulated with CMV-infected fibroblast lysates at roughly 10 ug/mL. Responding CD4+ T cells were sorted by upregulation of both CD40 ligand and CD69. The libraries were made with immunoSEQ version 4 in survey mode. Only in-frame clones appear in the TCRdb table, and some are missing; sequencing was by immunoSEQ multiplex PCR. The table shows about 16,000 clones, with approximately 64% occurring only once. Their antigens are not known. This sample comprised CD4+ T cells sorted from PBMCs after approximately 18-hour stimulation, obtained from a patient who received antiretroviral therapy. These receptor sequences come from an adult woman with HIV who was CMV-seropositive.

For this clone: The same CDR3 is also encoded by other DNA sequences in this sample. The genes are TRBV9 and TRBJ2-7, with D uncertain. Trimming left V 4 bases short and J 1 base short, with 12 bases between. Germline values: CDR1 SGDLS, CDR2 YYNGEE. This CDR3 is 14 amino acids long. The CDR3 here is CASSPRTASYEQYF. The CDR3 DNA sequence: TGTGCCAGCAGCCCCCGGACGGCGTCCTACGAGCAGTACTTC.

This clone was observed a few times. The rearrangement uses TRBV6-5 and TRBJ1-1, with 7 bases matching TRBD1. The germline gives CDR1 MNHEY, CDR2 SVGAGI. The CDR3 extends over 13 amino acids. V lost 5 bases to trimming and J lost 8 bases; unmatched junction nucleotides: 8. CDR3 loop: CASSRGGTVEAFF. In DNA form, the CDR3 reads TGTGCCAGCAGTCGGGGGGGGACAGTAGAAGCTTTCTTT.

With respect to this clone: At the DNA level, this CDR3 is encoded by other sequences in the same sample as well. In DNA form, the CDR3 reads TGTGCCAGCAGCTTAGAGGGGCCAGGGGTAGGCACAGATACGCAGTATTTT. Its translation is CASSLEGPGVGTDTQYF. V gene TRBV7-6 combines with J gene TRBJ2-3; TRBD1 is a possible D gene (6 bases). Trimming removed 1 base at V and 1 base at J, with 15 bases between. The CDR3 loop spans 17 amino acids. Germline-derived CDR1 and CDR2 are SGHVS and FNYEAQ.

This clone was seen a few times. This chain uses TRBV5-8 with TRBJ2-1, with D possibly TRBD2 on 5 matching bases. The germline V and J ends were trimmed by 1 base and 0 bases, with 11 bases remaining between them. This CDR3 is built from 16 residues. The germline gives CDR1 SGHTS, CDR2 YDEGEE. The CDR3: CASSLWRARSYNEQFF. Written as DNA, the CDR3 is TGTGCCAGCAGCTTGTGGCGGGCCCGCTCCTACAATGAGCAGTTCTTC.

This clone was detected once. This rearrangement joins TRBV29-1 to TRBJ1-1; D unclear. Per germline, CDR1 SQVTM and CDR2 ANQGSEA. The V and J ends lost 6 bases and 4 bases respectively, with 15 bases between them. The CDR3 loop spans 13 amino acids. CDR3 nucleotide sequence: TGCAGCGTCTCGGAATTAAAGGGCACTGAAGCTTTCTTT. This sequence encodes CSVSELKGTEAFF.

The V gene is TRBV5-1, the J gene TRBJ1-1; unclear D gene. The CDR3 is 14 residues long. Germline CDR1 SGHRS, CDR2 YFSETQ. The ends were cut back, 2 bases at V and 7 bases at J, with 15 bases in the middle. CDR3 in amino acids: CASSLAGRSDEAFF. For the CDR3, the DNA is TGCGCCAGCAGCTTAGCCGGCAGGAGCGATGAAGCTTTCTTT. Together with reference TRBV5-1 and TRBJ1-1, the CDR3 gives the full variable domain: KAGVTQTPRYLIKTRGQQVTLSCSPISGHRSVSWYQQTPGQGLQFLFEYFSETQRNKGNFPGRFSGRQFSNSRSEMNVSTLELGDSALYLCASSLAGRSDEAFFGQGTRLTVV.

V is TRBV21-1 and J is TRBJ2-7; TRBD1 is the table's D call and was not checked against the DNA. TRBV21-1 is a known pseudogene. This CDR3 comprises 14 residues. DNA for the CDR3: TGTGCCAGCAGCACCTGGGACAGGGCCGCCGAGCAGTACGTC. Protein sequence: CASSTWDRAAEQYV.

The rearrangement uses TRBV19 and TRBJ1-2; TRBD1 is a possible D gene (6 bases). This CDR3 has 13 amino acids. Between the trimmed V and J ends, which lost 5 bases and 2 bases, there was a span of 9 bases. Germline V gives CDR1 LNHDA, CDR2 SQIVND (reference sequence). The CDR3 loop is CASSAQGNYGYTF. The CDR3 region has the DNA TGTGCCAGTAGTGCGCAGGGGAACTATGGCTACACCTTC.

The CDR3 DNA is TGTGCCAGCAGTTTTCAAATCGCCACCGGGGAGCTGTTTTTT. The encoded protein is CASSFQIATGELFF. The chain carries TRBV27 and TRBJ2-2; unclear D gene. The CDR3 totals 14 residues. Germline V gives CDR1 MNHEY, CDR2 SMNVEV (reference sequence). Trimming removed 3 bases at V and 4 bases at J, with 9 bases between.

This chain connects TRBV18 to TRBJ1-1; D is uncertain. CDR1 is KGHSH, CDR2 LQKENI, per germline. Trimming took 2 bases from V and 3 from J, leaving 7 bases between them. The CDR3 has 13 amino acids. This CDR3 is CASSPERDTEAFF. DNA for the CDR3: TGTGCCAGCTCACCAGAGCGAGACACTGAAGCTTTCTTT.

Only a few counts were recorded for this clone. This specimen includes other DNA sequences encoding the same CDR3. The CDR3 spells CASSLAGGQDTQYF. Here the CDR3 DNA reads TGCGCCAGCAGCTTGGCGGGGGGCCAGGATACGCAGTATTTT. This chain joins TRBV5-1 and TRBJ2-3, with D perhaps TRBD2 (7 bases). This CDR3 has 14 residues. Between the trimmed V and J ends, which lost 0 bases and 6 bases, there was a span of 11 bases. Germline loops: CDR1 SGHRS, CDR2 YFSETQ.

The chain links TRBV11-2 to TRBJ1-4; no clear D. The CDR3 consists of 14 residues. Germline V gene sequence: CDR1 SGHAT, CDR2 FQNNGV. V was trimmed by 5 bases and J by 0 bases, leaving 7 bases between them. CDR3 residues: CASSPAATNEKLFF. The CDR3 DNA sequence: TGTGCCAGCAGCCCAGCTGCAACTAATGAAAAACTGTTTTTT.

V and J are TRBV27 and TRBJ1-1; the D gene is possibly TRBD1 (6 bases). Germline CDR1 reads MNHEY; CDR2 reads SMNVEV (reference sequence). The ends were cut back, 6 bases at V and 2 bases at J, with 13 bases in the middle. This CDR3 spans 14 amino acids. The CDR3 sequence is CASSPRGTNTEAFF. The CDR3 DNA reads TGTGCCAGCAGCCCCAGGGGCACTAACACTGAAGCTTTCTTT.

The rearrangement links TRBV29-1 to TRBJ1-1; D is undetermined. The V gene's germline CDR1 is SQVTM and CDR2 ANQGSEA. This CDR3 has 13 residues. The V end lost 4 bases, the J end lost 1 base, and 10 bases lay between the germline ends. CDR3 DNA: TGCAGCGTTGCACAGTCCTCGAACACTGAAGCTTTCTTT. Its protein is CSVAQSSNTEAFF.

CDR3 loop: CASSTLLAGVRHTQYF. DNA of the CDR3: TGCGCCAGCAGCACCCTACTAGCGGGGGTTCGTCATACGCAGTATTTT. The gene calls are TRBV5-1 and TRBJ2-3; 11 bases fit TRBD2. Unmatched junction bases numbered 11, after V lost 4 bases and J lost 7 bases. Germline values: CDR1 SGHRS, CDR2 YFSETQ. This CDR3 is 16 amino acids long.

This chain joins TRBV5-1 and TRBJ2-3; 8 bases line up with TRBD1. This CDR3 region has 16 residues. Germline V gene data show CDR1 as SGHRS and CDR2 as YFSETQ. The V gene end was trimmed by 4 bases and the J gene end by 2 bases; junction bases not matched to a gene: 9. The DNA for the CDR3 is TGCGCCAGCAGCGTACAGGGGGGCTCAGTCACAGATACGCAGTATTTT. This codes for CASSVQGGSVTDTQYF.

The V gene is TRBV10-3, the J gene TRBJ2-6; D might be TRBD1 or TRBD2, each matching 5 bases. The CDR3 runs to 17 residues. V was cut by 0 bases and J by 6 bases, with 15 bases left in between. In germline, CDR1 is ENHRY, CDR2 SYGVKD. The CDR3 nucleotides are TGTGCCATCAGTGAGTCATTTGGCCGGGGCCAGGCCAACGTCCTGACTTTC. Translating it yields CAISESFGRGQANVLTF.

V gene TRBV2 combines with J gene TRBJ2-6; D may be TRBD1 (5 bases). This CDR3 has 16 amino acids. V lost 7 bases, J lost 1 base, and 14 bases lay in between. Germline V CDR1 and CDR2: SNHLY, FYNNEI. The CDR3 protein is CASTREAGSGANVLTF. The CDR3 nucleotides are TGTGCCAGCACTAGAGAGGCAGGGTCTGGGGCCAACGTCCTGACTTTC.

This clone turned up a few times. This chain joins TRBV7-3 and TRBJ2-2; the D is unclear. Trimming took 1 base from V and 1 from J, leaving 7 bases between them. In germline, CDR1 is SGHTA, CDR2 FQGTGA. The CDR3 is 15 residues long. DNA for the CDR3: TGTGCCAGCAGCTTAATGCCAGGGAACACCGGGGAGCTGTTTTTT. Translation gives CASSLMPGNTGELFF. Using reference TRBV7-3 and TRBJ2-2 for the parts outside the CDR3, the full variable domain is GAGVSQTPSNKVTEKGKYVELRCDPISGHTALYWYRQSLGQGPEFLIYFQGTGAADDSGLPNDRFFAVRPEGSVSTLKIQRTERGDSAVYLCASSLMPGNTGELFFGEGSRLTVL.

This clone has just a few counts. The chain recombines TRBV7-2 with TRBJ1-2, with D possibly TRBD1 on 6 matching bases. This CDR3 region has 16 residues. Germline CDR1 SGHTA, CDR2 FQGNSA. V shed 3 bases and J shed 4 bases, with 18 bases lying between them. CDR3 coding DNA: TGTGCCAGCAGCTTCCCCCCCGGCAGGGGAGGCTATGGCTACACCTTC. The encoded protein is CASSFPPGRGGYGYTF.

The chain employs TRBV24-1 and TRBJ2-3; the D is unclear. V was pared by 2 bases and J by 7 bases, with 21 bases between. Germline CDR1 KGHDR, CDR2 SFDVKD. This CDR3 spans 17 amino acids. The CDR3 DNA follows: TGTGCCACCAGTGATTCGACCACGGGCCTATCATCCCATACGCAGTATTTT. This sequence encodes CATSDSTTGLSSHTQYF.

J is TRBJ2-7 and V is TRBV5-1; D remains unclear. CDR1 and CDR2 (germline): SGHRS, YFSETQ. V lost 5 bases and J 2 bases, leaving 5 bases between the germline ends. CDR3 length: 11 amino acids. This CDR3 reads CASRGTYEQYF. Written as DNA, the CDR3 is TGCGCCAGCAGAGGGACCTACGAGCAGTACTTC.

The sample holds a few counts of this clone. The V and J genes are TRBV7-9 and TRBJ1-5; no firm D call. The V gene's germline CDR1 is SEHNR and CDR2 FQNEAQ (reference sequence). V was clipped by 0 bases and J by 7 bases, with 7 bases between them. This CDR3 has 13 residues. CDR3 coding DNA: TGTGCCAGCAGCTTAGCGCGTGGCCAGCCCCAGCATTTT. Its protein product is CASSLARGQPQHF.

The chain is built from TRBV23-1 and TRBJ1-6, with TRBD1 as a possible D gene (5 bases). TRBV23-1 is reported as an ORF; its role is uncertain. The V end lost 1 base, the J end lost 0 bases, and 10 bases lay between the germline ends. The CDR3 loop spans 17 amino acids. The CDR3 sequence: CASSQLGVSSYNSPLHF. In DNA, the CDR3 is TGCGCCAGCAGTCAATTGGGGGTAAGCTCCTATAATTCACCCCTCCACTTT.